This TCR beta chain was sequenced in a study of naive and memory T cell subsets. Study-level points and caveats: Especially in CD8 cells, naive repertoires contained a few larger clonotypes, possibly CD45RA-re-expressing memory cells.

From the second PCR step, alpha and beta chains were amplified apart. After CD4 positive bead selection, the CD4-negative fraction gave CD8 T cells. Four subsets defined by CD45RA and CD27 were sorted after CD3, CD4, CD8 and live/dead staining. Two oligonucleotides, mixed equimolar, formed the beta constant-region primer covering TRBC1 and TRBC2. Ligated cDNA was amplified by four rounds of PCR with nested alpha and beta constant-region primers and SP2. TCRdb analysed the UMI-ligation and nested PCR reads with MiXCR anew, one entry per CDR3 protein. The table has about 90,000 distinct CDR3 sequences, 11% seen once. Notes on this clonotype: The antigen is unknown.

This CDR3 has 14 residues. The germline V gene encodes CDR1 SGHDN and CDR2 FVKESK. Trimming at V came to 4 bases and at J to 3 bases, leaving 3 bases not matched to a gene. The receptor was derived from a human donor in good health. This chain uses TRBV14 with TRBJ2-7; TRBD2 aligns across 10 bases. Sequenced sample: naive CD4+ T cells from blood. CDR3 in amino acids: CASSRSGRDYEQYF. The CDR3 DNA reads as TGTGCCAGCAGCCGAAGCGGGAGGGACTACGAGCAGTACTTC.